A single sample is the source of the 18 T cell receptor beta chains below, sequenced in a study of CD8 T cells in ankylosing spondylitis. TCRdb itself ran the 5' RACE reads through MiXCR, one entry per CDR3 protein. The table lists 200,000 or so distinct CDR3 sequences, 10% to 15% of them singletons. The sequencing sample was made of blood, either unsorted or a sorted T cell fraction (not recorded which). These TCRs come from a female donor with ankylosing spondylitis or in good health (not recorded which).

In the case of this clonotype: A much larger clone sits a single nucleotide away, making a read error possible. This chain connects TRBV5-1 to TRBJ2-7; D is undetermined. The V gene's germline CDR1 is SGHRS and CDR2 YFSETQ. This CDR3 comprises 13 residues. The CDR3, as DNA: TGCGCCAACAGCTTGTCAACGGGTTACGAGCAGTACTTC. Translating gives CANSLSTGYEQYF.

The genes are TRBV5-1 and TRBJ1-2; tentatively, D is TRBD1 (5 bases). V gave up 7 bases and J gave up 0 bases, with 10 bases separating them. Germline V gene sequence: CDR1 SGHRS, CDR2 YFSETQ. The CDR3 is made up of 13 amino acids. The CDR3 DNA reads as TGCGCCAGCTGGAGGGGAGCTAACTATGGCTACACCTTC. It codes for CASWRGANYGYTF.

CDR3 sequence: CASSGGPSGALNEQFF. CDR3 DNA: TGTGCCAGCAGCGGCGGTCCTAGCGGAGCGCTTAATGAGCAGTTCTTC. This chain uses TRBV7-9 with TRBJ2-1; 7 bases line up with TRBD2. This CDR3 has 16 residues. The V gene's germline CDR1 is SEHNR and CDR2 FQNEAQ (reference sequence). The V and J ends lost 5 bases and 7 bases, in that order; junction bases with no gene match: 14.

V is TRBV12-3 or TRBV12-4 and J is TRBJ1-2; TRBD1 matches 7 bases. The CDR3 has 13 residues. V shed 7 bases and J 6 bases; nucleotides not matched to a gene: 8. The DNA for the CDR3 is TGTGCCAGCAATTACAGGGGAGGGCATGGCTACACCTTC. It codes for CASNYRGGHGYTF.

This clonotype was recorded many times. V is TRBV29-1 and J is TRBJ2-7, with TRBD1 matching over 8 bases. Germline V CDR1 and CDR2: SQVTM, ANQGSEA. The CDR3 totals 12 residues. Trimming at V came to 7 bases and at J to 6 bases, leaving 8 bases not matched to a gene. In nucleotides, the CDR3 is TGCAGCGCCCTCAGGGGGCCGGGCGAGCAGTACTTC. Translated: CSALRGPGEQYF.

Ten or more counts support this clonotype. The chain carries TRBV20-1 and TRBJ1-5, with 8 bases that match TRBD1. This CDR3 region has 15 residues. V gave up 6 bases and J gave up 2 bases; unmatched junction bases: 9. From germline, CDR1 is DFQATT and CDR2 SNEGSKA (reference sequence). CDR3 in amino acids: CSAHRGAGGNQPQHF. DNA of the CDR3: TGCAGTGCGCACAGGGGGGCAGGGGGCAATCAGCCCCAGCATTTT.

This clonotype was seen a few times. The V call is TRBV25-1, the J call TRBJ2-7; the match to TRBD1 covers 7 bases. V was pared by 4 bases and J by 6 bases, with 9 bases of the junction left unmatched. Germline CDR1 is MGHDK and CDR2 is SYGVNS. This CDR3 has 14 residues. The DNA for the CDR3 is TGTGCCAGCAGTGTTCACGGGACAGTACCCGAGCAGTACTTC. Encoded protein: CASSVHGTVPEQYF.

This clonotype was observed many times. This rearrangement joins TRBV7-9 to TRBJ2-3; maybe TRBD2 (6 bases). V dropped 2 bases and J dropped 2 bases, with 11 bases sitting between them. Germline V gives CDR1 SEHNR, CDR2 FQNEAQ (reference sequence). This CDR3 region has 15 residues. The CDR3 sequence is CASSLYGSPTDTQYF. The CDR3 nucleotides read TGTGCCAGCAGCTTATACGGGAGCCCCACAGATACGCAGTATTTT.

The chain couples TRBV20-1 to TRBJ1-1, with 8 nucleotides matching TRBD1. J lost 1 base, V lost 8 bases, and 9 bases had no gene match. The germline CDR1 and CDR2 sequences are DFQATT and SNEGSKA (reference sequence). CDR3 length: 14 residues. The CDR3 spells CSYSHDRGNTEAFF. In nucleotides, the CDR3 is TGCAGTTACAGCCACGACAGGGGGAACACTGAAGCTTTCTTT.

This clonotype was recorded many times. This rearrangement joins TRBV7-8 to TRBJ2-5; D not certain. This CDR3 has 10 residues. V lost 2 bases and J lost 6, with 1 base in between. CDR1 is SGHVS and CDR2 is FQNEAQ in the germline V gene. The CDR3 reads CASSLKTQYF. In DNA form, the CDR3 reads TGTGCCAGCAGCTTAAAGACCCAGTACTTC.

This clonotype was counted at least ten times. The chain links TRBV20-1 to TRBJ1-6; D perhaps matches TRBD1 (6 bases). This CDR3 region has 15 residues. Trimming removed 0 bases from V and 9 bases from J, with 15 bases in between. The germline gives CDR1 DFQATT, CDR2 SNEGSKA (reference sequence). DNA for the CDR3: TGCAGTGCTAGAGATGCGTCAGGGGATGGTTCACCCCTCCACTTT. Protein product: CSARDASGDGSPLHF.

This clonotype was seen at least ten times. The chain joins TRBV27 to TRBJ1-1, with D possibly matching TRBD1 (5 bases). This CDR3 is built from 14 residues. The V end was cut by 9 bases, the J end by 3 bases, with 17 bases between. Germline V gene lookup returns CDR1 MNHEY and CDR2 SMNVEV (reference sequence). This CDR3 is CASWTLVRDTEAFF. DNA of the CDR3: TGTGCCAGTTGGACACTGGTAAGGGACACTGAAGCTTTCTTT.

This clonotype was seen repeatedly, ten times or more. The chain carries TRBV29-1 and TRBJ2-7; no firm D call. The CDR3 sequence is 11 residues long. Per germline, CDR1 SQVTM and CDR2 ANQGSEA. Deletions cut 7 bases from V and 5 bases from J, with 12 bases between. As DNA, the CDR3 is TGCAGCGGATGTCATTCCGACGAGCAGTACTTC. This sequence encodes CSGCHSDEQYF.

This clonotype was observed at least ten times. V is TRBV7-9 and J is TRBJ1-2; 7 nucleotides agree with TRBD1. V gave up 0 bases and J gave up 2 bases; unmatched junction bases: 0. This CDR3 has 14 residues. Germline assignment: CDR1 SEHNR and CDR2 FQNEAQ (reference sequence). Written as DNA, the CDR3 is TGTGCCAGCAGCTTAGCGGGACAGAACTATGGCTACACCTTC. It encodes CASSLAGQNYGYTF.

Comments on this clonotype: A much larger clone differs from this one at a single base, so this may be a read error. CDR3 region: CSAILAGVSRYNEQFF. The CDR3 region has the DNA TGCAGTGCTATACTAGCGGGAGTGTCACGTTACAATGAGCAGTTCTTC. V usage is TRBV20-1 and J usage is TRBJ2-1; 11 nucleotides line up with TRBD2. Trimming removed 4 bases from V and 4 bases from J; junction bases left unmatched: 9. The V gene's germline CDR1 is DFQATT and CDR2 SNEGSKA (reference sequence). The CDR3 is made up of 16 amino acids.

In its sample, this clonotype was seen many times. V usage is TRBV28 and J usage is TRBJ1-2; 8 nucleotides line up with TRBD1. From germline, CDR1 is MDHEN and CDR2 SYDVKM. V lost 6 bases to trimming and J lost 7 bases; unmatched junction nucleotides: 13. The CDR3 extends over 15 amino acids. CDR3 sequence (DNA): TGTGCCAGCAGCCCCAACCTCGGACAGGGCCGTGGCTACACCTTC. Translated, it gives CASSPNLGQGRGYTF.

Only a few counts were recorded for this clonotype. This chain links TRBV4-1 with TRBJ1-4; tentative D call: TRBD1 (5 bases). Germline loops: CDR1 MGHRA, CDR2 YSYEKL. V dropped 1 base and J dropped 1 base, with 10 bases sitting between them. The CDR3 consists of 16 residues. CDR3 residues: CASSQVGGRTNEKLFF. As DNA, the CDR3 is TGCGCCAGCAGCCAAGTGGGGGGAAGAACTAATGAAAAACTGTTTTTT.

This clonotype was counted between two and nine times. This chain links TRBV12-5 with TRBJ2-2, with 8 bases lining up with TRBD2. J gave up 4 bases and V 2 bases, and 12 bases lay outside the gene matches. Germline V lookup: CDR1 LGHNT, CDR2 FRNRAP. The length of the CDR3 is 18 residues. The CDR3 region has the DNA TGTGCTAGTGGTTTGCTACTCACTAGCGGAGGCGGCACCGGGGAGCTGTTTTTT. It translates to CASGLLLTSGGGTGELFF.